The 10 T cell receptor beta chains in this list originate from one sample, sequenced in a study of cytomegalovirus exposure and HLA in healthy donors. The PCR employed 60 Vbeta primers together with 13 Jbeta primers. Libraries were prepared by immunoSEQ multiplex PCR; TCRdb keeps only in-frame clonotypes and omits some of them. The sample lists around 150,000 clones; about 64% were seen once. The material sequenced was PBMCs. Receptor source: a woman in her thirties in good health and CMV-seropositive.

This clone was recorded a few times. In DNA form, the CDR3 reads TGTGCCAGCAGCCTCGGACAGGGGGATTTCGGGGAGCTGTTTTTT. It yields the protein CASSLGQGDFGELFF. The J gene is TRBJ2-2, the V gene TRBV6-1, with 10 positions matching TRBD1. The CDR3 totals 15 residues. CDR1 and CDR2 (germline): MNHNS, SASEGT. Trimming removed 6 bases from V and 7 bases from J; junction bases left unmatched: 8.

The gene calls are TRBV13 and TRBJ2-1; 10 bases line up with TRBD2. Germline CDR1 PRHDT, CDR2 FYEKMQ (reference sequence). The CDR3 is made up of 15 amino acids. V shed 4 bases and J 0 bases; nucleotides not matched to a gene: 0. The CDR3 sequence: CASSSSGSSYNEQFF. CDR3 DNA: TGTGCCAGCAGCTCTAGCGGGAGCTCCTACAATGAGCAGTTCTTC.

The chain uses TRBV27 and TRBJ1-5, with D possibly matching TRBD1 (6 bases). Germline V gene data show CDR1 as MNHEY and CDR2 as SMNVEV (reference sequence). The V and J ends lost 3 bases and 5 bases respectively, with 14 bases between them. This CDR3 region has 15 residues. CDR3 protein: CASSFRQGSDQPQHF. CDR3 nucleotide sequence: TGTGCCAGCAGTTTCAGGCAGGGGAGCGATCAGCCCCAGCATTTT.

The V and J genes are TRBV18 and TRBJ2-1, with 8 bases matching TRBD2. The germline V gene has CDR1 KGHSH and CDR2 LQKENI. The CDR3 loop spans 16 amino acids. The V and J ends lost 3 bases and 3 bases, in that order; junction bases with no gene match: 7. CDR3 sequence: CASSPPHSGIYNEQFF. CDR3 nucleotides: TGTGCCAGCTCACCGCCCCATAGCGGGATCTACAATGAGCAGTTCTTC.

The sample holds one count of this clone. CDR3 DNA: TGCAGCGTTGAGGTGCTAGCAGTAAGAGAGCAGTACTTC. Translation: CSVEVLAVREQYF. The V and J genes are TRBV29-1 and TRBJ2-7; TRBD2 might be the D (5 bases). Trimming took off 3 bases at V and 7 bases at J, with 16 bases between the two ends. This CDR3 has 13 amino acids. Germline V gene lookup returns CDR1 SQVTM and CDR2 ANQGSEA.

The V gene is TRBV7-9, the J gene TRBJ1-4; D not resolved. This CDR3 contains 14 residues. Germline CDR1 and CDR2: SEHNR and FQNEAQ (reference sequence). The V and J ends lost 5 bases and 4 bases respectively, with 11 bases between them. CDR3 loop: CASSPPPDNEKLFF. The CDR3 DNA follows: TGTGCCAGCAGCCCACCCCCAGATAATGAAAAACTGTTTTTT.

The chain recombines TRBV7-9 with TRBJ2-1; D is uncertain. The ends were cut back, 2 bases at V and 11 bases at J, with 13 bases in the middle. This CDR3 comprises 13 residues. Germline CDR1 is SEHNR and CDR2 is FQNEAQ (reference sequence). The CDR3 reads CASSLRLGGKQFF. The CDR3 region has the DNA TGTGCCAGCAGCTTAAGACTTGGCGGTAAGCAGTTCTTC.

CDR3 nucleotides: TGTGCCAGCAGCCATGGACTAGCGGGAGAGGGAGGGACTTACAATGAGCAGTTCTTC. Translation: CASSHGLAGEGGTYNEQFF. V gene TRBV7-9 combines with J gene TRBJ2-1, with 13 bases that match TRBD2. V trimming: 5 bases; J trimming: 4 bases; junction bases outside the gene matches: 14. The CDR3 has 19 residues. CDR1 and CDR2 from the germline V gene are SEHNR and FQNEAQ (reference sequence).

V is TRBV11-1 and J is TRBJ2-4; D not certain. Germline V gene lookup returns CDR1 SGHAT and CDR2 FQDESV (reference sequence). V was trimmed by 2 bases and J by 6 bases, leaving 8 bases between them. This CDR3 has 13 residues. DNA of the CDR3: TGTGCCAGCAGCTTAAATACGGGAAACATTCAGTACTTC. Amino acids: CASSLNTGNIQYF.

The chain employs TRBV5-1 and TRBJ1-2; weak D call: TRBD1 (6 bases). Germline CDR1 and CDR2: SGHRS and YFSETQ. This CDR3 is built from 17 residues. V dropped 4 bases and J dropped 5 bases, with 24 bases sitting between them. The CDR3 DNA reads as TGCGCCAGCAGCCCAGGTGGGGGCGCTCTCCCTCGGTATGGCTACACCTTC. Protein: CASSPGGGALPRYGYTF.